This TCR beta chain is drawn from a study of identifying expanded T cells in peripheral blood. Study findings and constraints: Clone count variance between roughly 2-week samples rose with total template count. Technical replicates showed 0.9 to 1.5 changed clones; roughly two weeks 15 to 20; four weeks 19.

V was trimmed by 5 bases and J by 2 bases, leaving 8 bases between them. The V gene's germline CDR1 is SGHRS and CDR2 YFSETQ. The CDR3 loop spans 12 amino acids. During the collection period, no donor immune events like infections were recorded. This clone was counted between two and nine times. Its antigen is as yet unknown. Assay used: immunoSEQ multiplex PCR; TCRdb lists only in-frame clones, some missing. Among 120,000 or so clones listed, around four fifths were seen once. Sequencing used blood. The TCR sequence derives from a person aged 18 to 70 in good health. The rearrangement uses TRBV5-1 and TRBJ2-7; D is uncertain. CDR3: CASSKDTYEQYF. In DNA, the CDR3 is TGCGCCAGCAGTAAAGACACCTACGAGCAGTACTTC.